This entry lists 21 T cell receptor beta chains sequenced from one sample in a study of T cells in Graves' hyperthyroidism and ophthalmopathy. TCR beta CDR3 regions were amplified from RNA transcripts. First-round RT-PCR with HTBI primers amplified the TCR CDR3 region. MiXCR, run by TCRdb on the multiplex PCR reads, gives a single entry per CDR3 protein. There are fewer than 900,000 distinct CDR3 sequences in the sample; less than 20% occur only once, and approximately 8.4% lies in the top ten. The sample taken for sequencing was blood. These receptors came from a man aged 18 to 29 with Graves' hyperthyroidism.

This clonotype showed up many times. The chain joins TRBV7-2 to TRBJ2-7; D is possibly TRBD1 (6 bases). Per germline, CDR1 SGHTA and CDR2 FQGNSA. V lost 5 bases and J 7 bases, leaving 15 bases between the germline ends. The CDR3 is 13 amino acids. This CDR3 reads CASSPRTAREQYF. CDR3 bases: TGTGCCAGCAGCCCCAGGACAGCTCGGGAGCAGTACTTC. Full variable domain (remainder filled in from reference TRBV7-2 and TRBJ2-7): GAGVSQSPSNKVTEKGKDVELRCDPISGHTALYWYRQSLGQGLEFLIYFQGNSAPDKSGLPSDRFSAERTGGSVSTLTIQRTQQEDSAVYLCASSPRTAREQYFGPGTRLTVT.

The chain has TRBV5-1 and TRBJ2-1; 8 bases map to TRBD2. This CDR3 spans 19 amino acids. Unmatched junction bases numbered 13, after V lost 2 bases and J lost 0 bases. CDR1 is SGHRS, CDR2 YFSETQ, per germline. The CDR3 bases are TGCGCCAGCAGCTTTAGAGTGGGACTAGGGCCGAGCTCCTACAATGAGCAGTTCTTC. The encoded protein is CASSFRVGLGPSSYNEQFF.

This clonotype was counted only a few times. The chain links TRBV3-1 to TRBJ1-1; D may be TRBD1 (6 bases). Between the trimmed V and J ends, which lost 3 bases and 6 bases, there was a span of 14 bases. The CDR3 loop spans 14 amino acids. Germline loops: CDR1 LGHDT, CDR2 YNNKEL (reference sequence). The CDR3 nucleotides read TGTGCCAGCAGCCAGACAGGATTTGACTCTGAAGCTTTCTTT. It is translated as CASSQTGFDSEAFF.

The chain combines TRBV24-1 with TRBJ2-1; 8 positions match TRBD2. Germline CDR1 KGHDR, CDR2 SFDVKD. The ends lost 0 bases at V and 7 bases at J; junction bases unmatched: 7. The CDR3 sequence is 16 residues long. Here the CDR3 reads CATSDLVAGFSNEQFF. CDR3 nucleotides: TGTGCCACCAGTGATTTGGTAGCGGGGTTCTCTAATGAGCAGTTCTTC.

The sample holds a few counts of this clonotype. The chain has TRBV18 and TRBJ2-4, with 7 bases lining up with TRBD2. V shed 3 bases, J shed 3 bases, and the junction held 17 bases outside the gene matches. Looked up from germline, CDR1 is KGHSH and CDR2 is LQKENI. This CDR3 has 19 residues. The CDR3 sequence is CASSPSTPQLATYKNIQYF. As DNA, the CDR3 is TGTGCCAGCTCACCCTCTACCCCCCAACTAGCGACTTACAAAAACATTCAGTACTTC.

This clonotype was observed at least ten times. In nucleotides, the CDR3 is TGTGCTAGTGGTTTGGGACAGGGGACCGAAAAACTGTTTTTT. It specifies CASGLGQGTEKLFF. This chain uses TRBV12-5 with TRBJ1-4; 8 nucleotides match TRBD1. The length of the CDR3 is 14 residues. Per germline, CDR1 LGHNT and CDR2 FRNRAP. V was clipped by 1 base and J by 8 bases; unmatched bases: 3. Full variable domain (outside the CDR3, taken from reference TRBV12-5 and TRBJ1-4): DARVTQTPRHKVTEMGQEVTMRCQPILGHNTVFWYRQTMMQGLELLAYFRNRAPLDDSGMPKDRFSAEMPDATLATLKIQPSEPRDSAVYFCASGLGQGTEKLFFGSGTQLSVL.

V and J are TRBV27 and TRBJ2-7; 10 nucleotides line up with TRBD2. This CDR3 spans 16 amino acids. Germline CDR1 and CDR2: MNHEY and SMNVEV (reference sequence). V was clipped by 5 bases and J by 7 bases; unmatched bases: 14. CDR3 sequence (DNA): TGTGCCAGCAGTCGACAAAGCGGGAGGGCCTTGGGAGAGCAGTACTTC. Its protein is CASSRQSGRALGEQYF.

There are many counts of this clonotype. This rearrangement joins TRBV11-2 to TRBJ1-1; D unclear. V lost 1 base, J lost 3 bases, and 6 bases lay in between. Germline V gene lookup returns CDR1 SGHAT and CDR2 FQNNGV. This CDR3 region has 13 residues. The CDR3 loop reads CASSLVLYTEAFF. The CDR3 nucleotides are TGTGCCAGCAGCTTAGTGTTGTACACTGAAGCTTTCTTT.

The table lists this clonotype with a few counts. The chain employs TRBV20-1 and TRBJ2-1, with 7 bases that match TRBD2. This CDR3 has 14 amino acids. With 3 bases clipped from V and 9 bases from J, the junction kept 11 bases outside the gene matches. Germline values: CDR1 DFQATT, CDR2 SNEGSKA (reference sequence). The CDR3 DNA reads as TGCAGTGCTAGTATGCGGGAGTTTTTCCGTGAGCAGTTCTTC. As protein: CSASMREFFREQFF.

This clonotype was seen many times. The rearrangement joins TRBV30 to TRBJ2-2; 8 bases align to TRBD1. CDR1 is GTSNPN, CDR2 SVGIG, per germline (reference sequence). The CDR3 totals 13 residues. V lost 5 bases, J lost 4 bases, and 3 bases stayed unmatched. CDR3 sequence reads: CAWEQGGTGELFF. CDR3 nucleotides: TGTGCCTGGGAACAGGGGGGCACCGGGGAGCTGTTTTTT.

This clonotype showed up many times. The rearrangement joins TRBV11-2 to TRBJ2-5; perhaps D is TRBD1 or TRBD2 (5 bases each). Germline-derived CDR1 and CDR2 are SGHAT and FQNNGV. With 5 bases removed from V and 2 bases from J, the gap between germline ends came to 15 bases. There are 15 residues in the CDR3. The CDR3 sequence is CASSTLAGAQETQYF. For the CDR3, the DNA is TGTGCCAGCAGCACCCTAGCTGGGGCACAAGAGACCCAGTACTTC.

There are many counts of this clonotype. The chain combines TRBV20-1 with TRBJ1-5, with a tentative D call TRBD1 (5 bases). Germline V gene sequence: CDR1 DFQATT, CDR2 SNEGSKA (reference sequence). The CDR3 contains 12 residues. V was pared by 1 base and J by 7 bases, with 8 bases between. The DNA for the CDR3 is TGCAGTGCTAGAGCAGGGAACCAGCCCCAGCATTTT. Amino acid sequence: CSARAGNQPQHF.

The gene calls are TRBV13 and TRBJ2-1; 7 bases are shared with TRBD2. With V trimmed by 4 bases and J by 3 bases, 3 bases remained unmatched. This CDR3 is 14 amino acids long. Per the germline V gene, CDR1 is PRHDT and CDR2 is FYEKMQ (reference sequence). The chain's CDR3 is CASSWASGYNEQFF. CDR3 bases: TGTGCCAGCAGCTGGGCTAGCGGCTACAATGAGCAGTTCTTC.

The sample holds a few counts of this clonotype. V is TRBV5-6 and J is TRBJ1-1; 10 bases are shared with TRBD1. Per the germline V gene, CDR1 is SGHDT and CDR2 is YYEEEE. CDR3 length equals 16 residues. V shed 4 bases, J shed 4 bases, and the junction held 10 bases outside the gene matches. CDR3 loop: CASSLGQGEMGTEAFF. The CDR3, as DNA: TGTGCCAGCAGCCTAGGACAGGGGGAGATGGGCACTGAAGCTTTCTTT.

Comment on this clonotype: A read error is possible here, since a much larger clone lies one base away. The chain links TRBV9 to TRBJ2-2, with TRBD1 as a possible D gene (6 bases). Germline CDR1 reads SGDLS; CDR2 reads YYNGEE. The V end lost 3 bases, the J end lost 5 bases, and 14 bases lay between the germline ends. The CDR3 has 15 residues. The CDR3, as DNA: TGTGCCAGCAGCGGATGGGACAAGGGAACCGGGGAGCTGTTTTTT. It specifies CASSGWDKGTGELFF.

This clonotype showed up just a few times. The junction does not match germline at one end; this may be a read error. The chain joins TRBV28 to TRBJ1-6, with D possibly being TRBD1 (5 bases). The CDR3 runs to 14 residues. The germline V gene encodes CDR1 MDHEN and CDR2 SYDVKM. DNA for the CDR3: TGTGCCAGCAAGGGGAGCTCCTATAATTCACCCCGCCACTTT. This encodes CASKGSSYNSPRHF.

The table lists this clonotype with many counts. The genes are TRBV9 and TRBJ1-2; D is perhaps TRBD1 (5 bases). Germline V gene data show CDR1 as SGDLS and CDR2 as YYNGEE. The CDR3 extends over 13 amino acids. V was cut by 3 bases and J by 2 bases, with 8 bases left in between. In DNA, the CDR3 is TGTGCCAGCAGCGAACAGGAAAACTATGGCTACACCTTC. Translating it yields CASSEQENYGYTF.

The chain employs TRBV4-2 and TRBJ2-1, with TRBD2 matching over 9 bases. Germline V CDR1 and CDR2: LGHNA, YNFKEQ. The CDR3 sequence is 16 residues long. The V gene end was trimmed by 1 base and the J gene end by 3 bases; junction bases not matched to a gene: 4. The CDR3 is CASSQGTTSGYNEQFF. DNA of the CDR3: TGTGCCAGCAGCCAAGGCACGACTAGCGGCTACAATGAGCAGTTCTTC.

This clonotype showed up just a few times. The junction does not match germline at one end; this may be a read error. The V and J genes are TRBV29-1 and TRBJ2-1; the D gene is possibly TRBD2 (5 bases). The germline gives CDR1 SQVTM, CDR2 ANQGSEA. The CDR3 contains 16 residues. The CDR3 protein is CSVETEWPSSYNEHFF. The CDR3 coding sequence is TGCAGCGTTGAGACGGAATGGCCTAGCTCCTACAATGAGCATTTCTTC.

This clonotype was observed a handful of times. The V call is TRBV7-9, the J call TRBJ2-1, with D maybe TRBD2 (6 bases). The germline V gene encodes CDR1 SEHNR and CDR2 FQNEAQ (reference sequence). The CDR3 loop spans 14 amino acids. Trimming removed 3 bases at V and 8 bases at J, with 14 bases between. This CDR3 is CASSFVSGVDEQFF. The DNA of the CDR3 is TGTGCCAGCAGCTTTGTTAGCGGAGTCGATGAGCAGTTCTTC.

This clonotype has more than one count but fewer than ten. This chain joins TRBV6-1 and TRBJ2-1; TRBD1 aligns across 7 bases. The CDR3 consists of 13 residues. The germline CDR1 and CDR2 sequences are MNHNS and SASEGT. Trimming removed 7 bases from V and 9 bases from J; junction bases left unmatched: 9. The CDR3 loop reads CASTRDSGGEQFF. The CDR3 region has the DNA TGTGCCAGCACCAGGGACAGCGGAGGTGAGCAGTTCTTC.